The TCR delta chain described here comes from a study of γδ T cells in repeated Plasmodium falciparum infection. Germline assignment: CDR1 TSWWSYY and CDR2 QGS. Trimming cost V 1 base and J 8 bases, with 8 bases left between them. The length of the CDR3 is 12 residues. Vgamma9/Vdelta2+ and Vdelta2-negative gammadelta T cells were flow-sorted from PBMC for bulk sequencing. TRG and TRD sequences were obtained from every sorted gammadelta sample. TCRdb reanalyzed the multiplex PCR reads using CATT. Among under 65,000 delta-chain clones, around 1.7% were seen once, and the ten largest hold roughly 15%. With regard to this clone: TCRdb shows a much larger clone's protein in place of this DNA's translation, and the two differ at residue 7, likely through a read error; the protein shown is translated from the DNA.

The receptor comes from a pool of human donors (malaria-infected and uninfected, not separated). The V and J genes are TRDV1 and TRDJ1; D unclear. Material: gamma-delta T cells from blood. CDR3 coding DNA: TGTGCTCTTGGGGAACGGGACCACAAACTCATCTTT. It translates to CALGERDHKLIF.